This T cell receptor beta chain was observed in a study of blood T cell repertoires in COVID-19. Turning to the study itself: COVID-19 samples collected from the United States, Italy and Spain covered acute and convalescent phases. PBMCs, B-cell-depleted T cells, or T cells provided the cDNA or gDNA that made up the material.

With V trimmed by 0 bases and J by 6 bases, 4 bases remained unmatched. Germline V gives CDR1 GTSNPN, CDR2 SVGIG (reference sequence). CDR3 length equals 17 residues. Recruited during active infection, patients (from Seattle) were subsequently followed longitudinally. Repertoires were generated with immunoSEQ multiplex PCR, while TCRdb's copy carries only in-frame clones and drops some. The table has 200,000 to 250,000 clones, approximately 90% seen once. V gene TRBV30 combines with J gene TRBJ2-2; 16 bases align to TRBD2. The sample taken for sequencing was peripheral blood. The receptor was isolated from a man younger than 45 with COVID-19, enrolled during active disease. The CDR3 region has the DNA TGTGCCTGGAGTGTCGCCGGGACTAGCGGGAGGGCCGGGGAGCTGTTTTTT. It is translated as CAWSVAGTSGRAGELFF.